This T cell receptor (beta chain) was sequenced for a study of CD8+ T cells in alopecia areata. Study results and limitations: TCR sharing was clearer in mice than between patients, perhaps partly owing to patient HLA diversity. Many expanded lesional clones remained in scalp and blood on tofacitinib.

This clone was seen only once. Its antigen is not known. Documented treatment: oral pan-JAK inhibitor, 5-10 mg twice daily. RNA extraction and reverse transcription yielded cDNA as sequencing template. The table came from immunoSEQ multiplex PCR; TCRdb's copy has only in-frame clones and leaves some out. The sample consists of 150,000 to 200,000 clones, about 48% of them appearing once. The receptor's source is a human donor with alopecia areata. The sample consisted of CD8+ T cells sorted from blood, taken at week 24, from a patient treated with tofacitinib.

CDR3 coding DNA: TGTGCCAGCAGCCCCGGACATAACCCTTACACTGAAGCTTTCTTT. It yields the protein CASSPGHNPYTEAFF. This chain joins TRBV7-8 and TRBJ1-1; possible D gene TRBD1, 5 bases. Trimming took off 5 bases at V and 3 bases at J, with 16 bases between the two ends. Germline CDR1 reads SGHVS; CDR2 reads FQNEAQ. The CDR3 consists of 15 residues. The full variable domain, its missing parts supplied by reference TRBV7-8 and TRBJ1-1, is GAGVSQSPRYKVAKRGQDVALRCDPISGHVSLFWYQQALGQGPEFLTYFQNEAQLDKSGLPSDRFFAERPEGSVSTLKIQRTQQEDSAVYLCASSPGHNPYTEAFFGQGTRLTVV.